The entry that follows covers one T cell receptor beta chain sequence. This specimen includes other DNA sequences encoding the same CDR3. The data are from a study of OX40 agonist ivuxolimab in advanced cancers. Study information: Among those treated, three patients had partial responses, one with hepatocellular carcinoma and two with cutaneous melanoma.

V was trimmed by 1 base and J by 0 bases, leaving 9 bases between them. The germline gives CDR1 SGHRS, CDR2 YFSETQ. The CDR3 is made up of 15 amino acids. Assay used: immunoSEQ multiplex PCR; TCRdb lists only in-frame clones, some missing. In the table there are over 75,000 clones, roughly 90% of which are singletons. The starting material was CD4+ or CD8+ T cells sorted from blood, obtained in a trial of the OX40 agonist ivuxolimab. The rearrangement links TRBV5-1 to TRBJ2-3, with D tentatively TRBD2 (5 bases). The receptor was isolated from an adult with an advanced solid tumor such as melanoma, head and neck, liver or kidney cancer. CDR3 in amino acids: CASSLSGTSTDTQYF. The CDR3 bases are TGCGCCAGCAGCTTGTCGGGAACTAGCACAGATACGCAGTATTTT.